This T cell receptor (beta chain) is from a study of neurological immune-mediated disorders. Study-wide results and limits: Subjects shared no identical expanded-clone CDR3 amino acid sequences, suggesting private TCR-beta repertoires in all groups. The most TCR clonal expansion was seen in HTLV-1-associated myelopathy, and the least was seen in multiple sclerosis, which fell below healthy controls.

Time point defined: longitudinal time-point 2. Unsorted libraries were generated from 2 million PBMCs. These cells had been stored in RNAlater at -80 C. V gave up 5 bases and J gave up 1 base, with 2 bases separating them. Germline CDR1 is KGHSH and CDR2 is LQKENI. The CDR3 is made up of 11 amino acids. One entry per CDR3 protein, called by TCRdb with MiXCR from the 5' RACE reads. Of about 80,000 distinct CDR3 sequences in the sample, around 6% were seen once. The table lists this clonotype with many counts. The antigen remains unidentified. The chain is built from TRBV18 and TRBJ2-5, with D hard to call. The source material was PBMCs. This TCR derives from a woman aged 55 to 70 with multiple sclerosis. CDR3 coding DNA: TGTGCCAGCTCAGCCCAAGAGACCCAGTACTTC. It translates to CASSAQETQYF.